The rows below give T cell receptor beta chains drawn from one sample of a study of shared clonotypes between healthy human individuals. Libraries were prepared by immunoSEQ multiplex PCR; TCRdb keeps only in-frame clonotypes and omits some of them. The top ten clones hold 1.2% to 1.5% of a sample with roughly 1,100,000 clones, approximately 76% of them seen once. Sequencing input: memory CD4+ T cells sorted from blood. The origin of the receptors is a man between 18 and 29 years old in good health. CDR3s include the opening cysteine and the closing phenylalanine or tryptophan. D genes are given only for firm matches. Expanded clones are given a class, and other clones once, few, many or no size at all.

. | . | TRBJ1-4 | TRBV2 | CASRDTGEKLFF | TGTGCCAGCAGAGATACAGGGGAAAAACTGTTTTTT
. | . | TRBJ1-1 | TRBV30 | CAWSVGGQGSEAFF | TGTGCCTGGAGTGTTGGTGGCCAGGGATCGGAAGCTTTCTTT
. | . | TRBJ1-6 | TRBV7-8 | CASSQGGLASPLHF | TGTGCCAGCAGCCAAGGGGGTCTAGCTTCACCCCTCCACTTT
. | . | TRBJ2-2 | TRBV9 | CASSERLGIPGELFF | TGTGCCAGCAGCGAGCGCCTAGGGATTCCCGGGGAGCTGTTTTTT
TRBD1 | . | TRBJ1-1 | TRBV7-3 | CASSRGGDREAFF | TGTGCCAGCAGTCGAGGCGGGGACAGAGAAGCTTTCTTT
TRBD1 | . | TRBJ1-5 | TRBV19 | CASSIHRGQDQPQHF | TGTGCCAGTAGCATCCACAGGGGGCAGGATCAGCCCCAGCATTTT
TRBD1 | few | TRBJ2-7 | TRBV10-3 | CATEDRGHEQYF | TGTGCCACCGAGGACAGGGGGCACGAGCAGTACTTC
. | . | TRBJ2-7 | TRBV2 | CASSVRTGFNEQYF | TGTGCCAGCAGTGTCCGCACAGGTTTTAACGAGCAGTACTTC
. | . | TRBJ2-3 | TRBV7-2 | CASSSVIFTDTQYF | TGTGCCAGCAGCTCCGTGATATTCACAGATACGCAGTATTTT
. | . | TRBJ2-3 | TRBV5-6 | CASSFVGVKLTDTQYF | TGTGCCAGCAGCTTCGTCGGGGTAAAACTCACAGATACGCAGTATTTT
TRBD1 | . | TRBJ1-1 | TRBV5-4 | CASSFGGGVNTEAFF | TGTGCCAGCAGCTTCGGAGGGGGCGTGAACACTGAAGCTTTCTTT
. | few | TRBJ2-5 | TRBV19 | CASSIRAGIQETQYF | TGTGCCAGTAGTATTAGGGCAGGGATCCAAGAGACCCAGTACTTC
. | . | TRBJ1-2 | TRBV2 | CASSEDYSYGYTF | TGTGCCAGCAGTGAGGACTATTCCTATGGCTACACCTTC
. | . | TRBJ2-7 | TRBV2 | CASSDEDGTGPSSGTYEQYF | TGTGCCAGCAGTGATGAGGACGGGACAGGGCCGTCTAGCGGGACCTACGAGCAGTACTTC
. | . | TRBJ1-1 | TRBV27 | CASSFRATGTEAFF | TGTGCCAGCAGTTTCCGGGCGACTGGCACTGAAGCTTTCTTT
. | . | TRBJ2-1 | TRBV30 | CAWSVEGFIGKQFF | TGTGCCTGGAGTGTTGAGGGCTTTATAGGAAAGCAGTTCTTC
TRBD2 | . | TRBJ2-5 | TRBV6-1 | CASQAGLPAETQYF | TGTGCCAGCCAAGCGGGACTACCTGCGGAGACCCAGTACTTC
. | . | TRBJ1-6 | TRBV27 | CASSASKPNYYNSPLHF | TGTGCCAGCAGTGCGAGTAAGCCCAACTACTATAATTCACCCCTCCACTTT
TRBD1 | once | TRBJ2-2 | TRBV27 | CASRRDRNTGELFF | TGTGCCAGCAGAAGGGACAGGAACACCGGGGAGCTGTTTTTT
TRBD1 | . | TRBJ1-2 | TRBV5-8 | CASSFGQANYGYTF | TGTGCCAGCAGCTTTGGACAGGCTAACTATGGCTACACCTTC
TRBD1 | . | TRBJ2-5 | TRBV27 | CASSIGQGSRETQYF | TGTGCCAGCAGTATAGGACAGGGAAGTAGGGAGACCCAGTACTTC
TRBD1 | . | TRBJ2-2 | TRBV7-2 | CASSFLDRATGELFF | TGTGCCAGCAGCTTCTTGGACAGGGCAACCGGGGAGCTGTTTTTT